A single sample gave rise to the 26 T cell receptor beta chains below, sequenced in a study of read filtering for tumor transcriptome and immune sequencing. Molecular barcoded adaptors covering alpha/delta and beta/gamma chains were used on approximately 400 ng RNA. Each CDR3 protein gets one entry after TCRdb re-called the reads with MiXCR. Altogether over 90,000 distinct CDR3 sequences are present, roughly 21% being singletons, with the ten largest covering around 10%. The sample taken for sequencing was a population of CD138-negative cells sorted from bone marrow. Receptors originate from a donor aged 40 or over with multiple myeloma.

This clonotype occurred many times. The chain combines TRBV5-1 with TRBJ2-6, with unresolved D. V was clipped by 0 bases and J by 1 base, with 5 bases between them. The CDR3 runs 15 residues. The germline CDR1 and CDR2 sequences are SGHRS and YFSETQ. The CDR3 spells CASSLETSGANVLTF. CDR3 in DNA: TGCGCCAGCAGCTTGGAAACATCTGGGGCCAACGTCCTGACTTTC.

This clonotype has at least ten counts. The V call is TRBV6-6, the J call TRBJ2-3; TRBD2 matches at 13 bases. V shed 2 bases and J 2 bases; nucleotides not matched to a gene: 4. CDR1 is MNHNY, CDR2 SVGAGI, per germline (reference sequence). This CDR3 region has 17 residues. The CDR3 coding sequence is TGTGCCAGCAGTTACGGTACTAGCGGGGGGGCCACAGATACGCAGTATTTT. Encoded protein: CASSYGTSGGATDTQYF.

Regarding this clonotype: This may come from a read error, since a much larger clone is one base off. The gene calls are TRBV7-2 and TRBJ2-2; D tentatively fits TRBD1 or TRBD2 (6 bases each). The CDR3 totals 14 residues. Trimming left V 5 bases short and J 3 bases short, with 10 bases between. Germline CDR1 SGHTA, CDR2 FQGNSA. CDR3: CASSRGPHTGELFF. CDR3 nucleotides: TGTGCCAGCAGCCGGGGGCCTCACACCGGGGAGCTGTTTTTT.

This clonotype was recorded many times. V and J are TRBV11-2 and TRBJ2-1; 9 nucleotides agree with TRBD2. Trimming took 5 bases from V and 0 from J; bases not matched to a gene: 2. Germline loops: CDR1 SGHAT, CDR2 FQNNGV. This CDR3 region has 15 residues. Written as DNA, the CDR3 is TGTGCCAGCAGCGTTAGCGGGGGCTCCTACAATGAGCAGTTCTTC. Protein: CASSVSGGSYNEQFF.

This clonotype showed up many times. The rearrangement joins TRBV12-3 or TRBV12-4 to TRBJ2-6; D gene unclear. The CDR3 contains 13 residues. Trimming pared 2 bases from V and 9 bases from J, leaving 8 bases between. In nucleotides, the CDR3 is TGTGCCAGCAGTTTAAGGAATGTCAACGTCCTGACTTTC. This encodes CASSLRNVNVLTF.

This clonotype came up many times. The CDR3 DNA sequence: TGTGCCAGCAGTTACTCGAGACAGACTAATGAGCAGTTCTTC. Its protein product is CASSYSRQTNEQFF. The chain has TRBV6-5 and TRBJ2-1, with TRBD1 as a possible D gene (5 bases). Germline V CDR1 and CDR2: MNHEY, SVGAGI. This CDR3 region has 14 residues. The V gene lost 0 bases and the J gene lost 7 bases, with 10 bases spanning the gap.

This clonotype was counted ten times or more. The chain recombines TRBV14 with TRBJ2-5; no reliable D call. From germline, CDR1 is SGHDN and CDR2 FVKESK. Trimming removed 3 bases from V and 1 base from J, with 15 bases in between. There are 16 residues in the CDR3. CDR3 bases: TGTGCCAGCAGCCAGATCGTCCCGGGCTTCCAAGAGACCCAGTACTTC. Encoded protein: CASSQIVPGFQETQYF.

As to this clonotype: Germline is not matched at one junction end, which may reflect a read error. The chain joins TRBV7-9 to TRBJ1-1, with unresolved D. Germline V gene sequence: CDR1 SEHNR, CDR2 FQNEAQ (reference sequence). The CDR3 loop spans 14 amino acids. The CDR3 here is CASARTAENSEAFF. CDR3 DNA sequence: TGTGCCAGCGCCCGAACGGCCGAAAACAGTGAAGCTTTCTTT.

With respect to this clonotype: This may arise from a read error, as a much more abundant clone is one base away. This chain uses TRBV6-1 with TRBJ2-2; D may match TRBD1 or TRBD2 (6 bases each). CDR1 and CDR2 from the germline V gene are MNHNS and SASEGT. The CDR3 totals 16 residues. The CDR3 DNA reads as TGTGCCAGCAGTAAAGACCTCCAGGGGTTCACCGGGGGGCTGTTTTTT. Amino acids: CASSKDLQGFTGGLFF.

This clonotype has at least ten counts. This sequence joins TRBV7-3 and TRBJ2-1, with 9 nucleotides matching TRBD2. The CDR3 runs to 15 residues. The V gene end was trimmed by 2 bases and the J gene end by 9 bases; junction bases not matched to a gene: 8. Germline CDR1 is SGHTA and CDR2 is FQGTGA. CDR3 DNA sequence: TGTGCCAGCAGCTTAGGGGGCGGGGGGGAGTTTGAGCAGTTCTTC. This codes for CASSLGGGGEFEQFF.

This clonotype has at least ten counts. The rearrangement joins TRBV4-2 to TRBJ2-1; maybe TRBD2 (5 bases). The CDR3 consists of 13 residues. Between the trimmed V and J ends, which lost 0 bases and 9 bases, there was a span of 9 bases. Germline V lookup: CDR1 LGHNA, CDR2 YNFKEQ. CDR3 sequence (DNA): TGTGCCAGCAGCCAAGATTTACGGGGTGAGCAGTTCTTC. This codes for CASSQDLRGEQFF.

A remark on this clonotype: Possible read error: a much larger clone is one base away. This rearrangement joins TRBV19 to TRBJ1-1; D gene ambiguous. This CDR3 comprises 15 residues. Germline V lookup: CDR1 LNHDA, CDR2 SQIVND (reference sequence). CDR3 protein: CASSLHQAGSTEALF. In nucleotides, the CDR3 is TGTGCCAGTAGTCTCCACCAGGCCGGGAGCACTGAAGCTCTCTTT.

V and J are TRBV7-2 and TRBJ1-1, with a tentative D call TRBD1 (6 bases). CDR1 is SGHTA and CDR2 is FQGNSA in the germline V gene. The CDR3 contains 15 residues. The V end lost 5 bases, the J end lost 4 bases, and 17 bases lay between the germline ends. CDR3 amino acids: CASSPTWGRITEAFF. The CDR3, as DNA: TGTGCCAGCAGCCCCACTTGGGGGCGCATCACTGAAGCTTTCTTT.

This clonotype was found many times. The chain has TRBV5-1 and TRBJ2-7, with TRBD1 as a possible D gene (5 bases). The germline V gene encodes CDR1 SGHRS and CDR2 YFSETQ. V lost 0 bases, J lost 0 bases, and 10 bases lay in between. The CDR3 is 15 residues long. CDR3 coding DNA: TGCGCCAGCAGCTTGGTAGGGGATCCCTCCTACGAGCAGTACTTC. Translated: CASSLVGDPSYEQYF. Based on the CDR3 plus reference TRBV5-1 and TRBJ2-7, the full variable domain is KAGVTQTPRYLIKTRGQQVTLSCSPISGHRSVSWYQQTPGQGLQFLFEYFSETQRNKGNFPGRFSGRQFSNSRSEMNVSTLELGDSALYLCASSLVGDPSYEQYFGPGTRLTVT.

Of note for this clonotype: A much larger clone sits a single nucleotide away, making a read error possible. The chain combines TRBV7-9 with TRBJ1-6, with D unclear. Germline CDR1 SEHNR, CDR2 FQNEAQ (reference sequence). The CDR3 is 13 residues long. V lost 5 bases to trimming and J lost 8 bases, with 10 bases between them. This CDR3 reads CASSIWRDSPLHF. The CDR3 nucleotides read TGTGCCAGCAGCATCTGGAGGGATTCACCCCTCCACTTT.

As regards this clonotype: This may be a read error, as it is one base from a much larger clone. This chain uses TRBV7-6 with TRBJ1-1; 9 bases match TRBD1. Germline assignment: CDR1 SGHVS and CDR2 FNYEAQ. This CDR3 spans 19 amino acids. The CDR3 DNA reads TGTGCCAGCAGCTACCCGGGGACAGGGTTAGGTTACATGAACACTGAAGCTTCCTTT. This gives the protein CASSYPGTGLGYMNTEASF.

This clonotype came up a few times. The CDR3 nucleotides are TGTGCCAGCAGCTTAGAACAGGACAATGAGCAGTTCTTC. Translated: CASSLEQDNEQFF. This rearrangement joins TRBV7-9 to TRBJ2-1, with D maybe TRBD1 (5 bases). Germline values: CDR1 SEHNR, CDR2 FQNEAQ (reference sequence). Trimming took 1 base from V and 5 from J, leaving 6 bases between them. The CDR3 is made up of 13 amino acids.

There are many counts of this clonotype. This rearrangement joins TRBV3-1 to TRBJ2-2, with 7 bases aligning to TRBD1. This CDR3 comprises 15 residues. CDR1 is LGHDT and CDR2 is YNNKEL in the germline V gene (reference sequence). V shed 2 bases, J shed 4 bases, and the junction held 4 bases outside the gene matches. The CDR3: CASSQPGQFTGELFF. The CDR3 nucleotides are TGTGCCAGCAGCCAACCGGGACAGTTCACCGGGGAGCTGTTTTTT.

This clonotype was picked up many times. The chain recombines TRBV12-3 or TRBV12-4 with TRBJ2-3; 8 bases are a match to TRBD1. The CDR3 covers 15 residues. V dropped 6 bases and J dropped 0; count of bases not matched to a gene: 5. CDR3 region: CASSSGTGSTDTQYF. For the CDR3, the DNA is TGTGCCAGCAGCTCCGGGACAGGAAGCACAGATACGCAGTATTTT.

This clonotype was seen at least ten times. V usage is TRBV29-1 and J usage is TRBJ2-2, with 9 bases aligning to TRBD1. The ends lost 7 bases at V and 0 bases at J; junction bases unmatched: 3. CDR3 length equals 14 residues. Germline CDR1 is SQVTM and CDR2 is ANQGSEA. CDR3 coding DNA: TGCAGCGCTAGGACAGGGGCGAACACCGGGGAGCTGTTTTTT. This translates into CSARTGANTGELFF.

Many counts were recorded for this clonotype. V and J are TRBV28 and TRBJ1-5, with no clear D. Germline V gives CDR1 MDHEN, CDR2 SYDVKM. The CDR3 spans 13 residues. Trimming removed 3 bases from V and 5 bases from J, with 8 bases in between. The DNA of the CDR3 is TGTGCCAGCAGTTTCGGCGGGCATCAGCCCCAGCATTTT. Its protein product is CASSFGGHQPQHF. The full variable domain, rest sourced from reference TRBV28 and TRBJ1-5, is DVKVTQSSRYLVKRTGEKVFLECVQDMDHENMFWYRQDPGLGLRLIYFSYDVKMKEKGDIPEGYSVSREKKERFSLILESASTNQTSMYLCASSFGGHQPQHFGDGTRLSIL.

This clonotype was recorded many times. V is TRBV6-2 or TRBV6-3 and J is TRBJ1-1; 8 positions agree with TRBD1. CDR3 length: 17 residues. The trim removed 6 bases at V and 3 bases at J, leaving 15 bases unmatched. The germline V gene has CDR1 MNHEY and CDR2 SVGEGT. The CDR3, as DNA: TGTGCCAGCAGATCAGGGGGCGCGGGTTTGACGTACACTGAAGCTTTCTTT. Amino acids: CASRSGGAGLTYTEAFF.

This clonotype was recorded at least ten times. In nucleotides, the CDR3 is TGTGCCAGCAGCCAAGAGGGGGGGCGCTCCTACAATGAGCAGTTCTTC. This encodes CASSQEGGRSYNEQFF. V gene TRBV3-1 combines with J gene TRBJ2-1, with D possibly being TRBD2 (7 bases). The germline CDR1 and CDR2 sequences are LGHDT and YNNKEL (reference sequence). CDR3 length: 16 amino acids. Trimming pared 0 bases from V and 0 bases from J, leaving 9 bases between.

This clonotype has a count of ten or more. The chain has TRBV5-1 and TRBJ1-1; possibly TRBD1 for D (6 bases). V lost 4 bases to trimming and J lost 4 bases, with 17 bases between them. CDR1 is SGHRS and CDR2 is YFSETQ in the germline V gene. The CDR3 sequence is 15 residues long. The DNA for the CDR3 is TGCGCCAGCAGCCCCCGGGAACAGGGAGGCACTGAAGCTTTCTTT. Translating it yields CASSPREQGGTEAFF.

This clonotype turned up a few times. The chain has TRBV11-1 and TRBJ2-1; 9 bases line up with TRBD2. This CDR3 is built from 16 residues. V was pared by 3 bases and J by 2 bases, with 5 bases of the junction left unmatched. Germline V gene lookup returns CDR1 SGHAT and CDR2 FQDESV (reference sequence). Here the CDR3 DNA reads TGTGCCAGCAGCTTTCGGCGGGGGGGCACCTACAATGAGCAGTTCTTC. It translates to CASSFRRGGTYNEQFF.

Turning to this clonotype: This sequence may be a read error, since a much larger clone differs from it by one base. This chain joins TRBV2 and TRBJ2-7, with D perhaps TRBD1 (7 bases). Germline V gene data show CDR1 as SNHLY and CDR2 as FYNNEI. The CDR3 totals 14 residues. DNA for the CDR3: TGTGCCAGCAGGACAGGGACAGTGGACTACGGGCAGTACTTC. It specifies CASRTGTVDYGQYF.